Following are 18 T cell receptor beta chains from one sample sequenced in a study of blood T cells in healthy people across ages. For the second PCR, which ran for roughly 7 to 11 cycles, a sample-barcoded 5' primer and a J-beta primer mix were used. TCRdb itself ran the 5' RACE reads through MiXCR, one entry per CDR3 protein. This sample yields over 1,500,000 distinct CDR3 sequences, of which roughly two fifths are seen a single time; more than 20% belongs to the top ten. Sequencing input: blood. The receptors shown here come from a human donor in good health.

The chain employs TRBV7-2 and TRBJ2-5, with a possible D match to TRBD2 (6 bases). V dropped 2 bases and J dropped 11 bases, with 30 bases sitting between them. CDR3 length equals 18 residues. Germline V gives CDR1 SGHTA, CDR2 FQGNSA. CDR3 residues: CASSLRPGLGGRTDTQYF. The CDR3 DNA follows: TGTGCCAGCAGCTTACGACCCGGTCTGGGGGGTCGCACAGATACGCAGTACTTC.

The V gene is TRBV24-1, the J gene TRBJ1-4; D remains ambiguous. The V and J ends lost 5 bases and 7 bases respectively, with 10 bases between them. The CDR3 has 13 amino acids. Per germline, CDR1 KGHDR and CDR2 SFDVKD. The CDR3 spells CATSVGSSEKLFF. CDR3 DNA: TGTGCCACCAGTGTGGGTAGTAGTGAAAAACTGTTTTTT.

The chain links TRBV4-3 to TRBJ2-3; a possible D gene is TRBD2 (5 bases). This CDR3 region has 16 residues. Germline CDR1 reads LGHNA; CDR2 reads YSLEER. Trimming took 2 bases from V and 5 from J, leaving 17 bases between them. CDR3 sequence: CASSQNGLQILDTQYF. As DNA, the CDR3 is TGCGCCAGCAGCCAAAACGGACTGCAGATACTAGATACGCAGTATTTT.

This clonotype was seen more than once but under ten times. This chain uses TRBV28 with TRBJ1-2; TRBD1 matches at 9 bases. In germline, CDR1 is MDHEN, CDR2 SYDVKM. CDR3 length equals 14 residues. V gave up 5 bases and J gave up 8 bases; unmatched junction bases: 9. CDR3 sequence: CASSPPGTGSGYTF. The CDR3 DNA is TGTGCCAGCAGTCCTCCCGGGACAGGGAGCGGCTACACCTTC.

As for this clonotype: One junction end disagrees with the germline gene, perhaps due to a read error. In DNA form, the CDR3 reads TGTGCCAGCAGCTCTATGAGAACAGGGGGCTCCTATAATTCACCCCCCCACTTT. Its translation is CASSSMRTGGSYNSPPHF. V and J are TRBV7-8 and TRBJ1-6; 9 bases are shared with TRBD1. This CDR3 is built from 18 residues. The V gene's germline CDR1 is SGHVS and CDR2 FQNEAQ.

This sequence joins TRBV29-1 and TRBJ1-2; TRBD1 aligns across 9 bases. CDR3 length: 15 amino acids. Germline V CDR1 and CDR2: SQVTM, ANQGSEA. V gave up 7 bases and J gave up 6 bases; unmatched junction bases: 15. In DNA, the CDR3 is TGCAGCGCCTTTGTGATGGGACAGGGAGGGGATGGCTACACCTTC. Translating gives CSAFVMGQGGDGYTF. The full variable domain, completed using reference TRBV29-1 and TRBJ1-2, is SAVISQKPSRDICQRGTSLTIQCQVDSQVTMMFWYRQQPGQSLTLIATANQGSEATYESGFVIDKFPISRPNLTFSTLTVSNMSPEDSSIYLCSAFVMGQGGDGYTFGSGTRLTVV.

This clonotype was found a few times. J is TRBJ1-2 and V is TRBV5-1, with 7 bases aligning to TRBD1. Germline V gene data show CDR1 as SGHRS and CDR2 as YFSETQ. CDR3 length: 14 residues. With V trimmed by 7 bases and J by 8 bases, 14 bases remained unmatched. The DNA for the CDR3 is TGCGCCAGCTCGATCCGCGACAGGGACGCAGGCTACACCTTC. Amino acids: CASSIRDRDAGYTF.

The count of this clonotype is one. The chain couples TRBV4-1 to TRBJ2-5; 14 positions agree with TRBD2. This CDR3 is built from 19 residues. Germline V CDR1 and CDR2: MGHRA, YSYEKL. V shed 3 bases, J shed 7 bases, and the junction held 16 bases outside the gene matches. The CDR3 here is CASSQIKGTSGGHAGTQYF. CDR3 coding DNA: TGCGCCAGCAGCCAGATCAAGGGGACTAGCGGGGGCCACGCTGGGACCCAGTACTTC.

The chain uses TRBV5-1 and TRBJ1-4; D is ambiguous. The CDR3 is made up of 14 amino acids. Trimming removed 0 bases from V and 7 bases from J, with 10 bases in between. Germline V CDR1 and CDR2: SGHRS, YFSETQ. The CDR3 spells CASSLGWTGEKLFF. DNA for the CDR3: TGCGCCAGCAGCTTGGGTTGGACGGGTGAAAAACTGTTTTTT.

This clonotype occurred a few times. The chain links TRBV5-1 to TRBJ2-7; 7 positions agree with TRBD1. CDR1 and CDR2 from the germline V gene are SGHRS and YFSETQ. CDR3 length: 15 amino acids. Trimming removed 4 bases from V and 6 bases from J; junction bases left unmatched: 13. In DNA form, the CDR3 reads TGCGCCAGCAGCACCCGACAGGGTCTGGTCATCGAGCAGTACTTC. Translated: CASSTRQGLVIEQYF.

The sample holds a few counts of this clonotype. One junction end disagrees with the germline gene, perhaps due to a read error. CDR3 nucleotide sequence: TGTGCCAGCAGTTGGGGTTTTGATGAGAAACTGTTTTTT. This codes for CASSWGFDEKLFF. This chain links TRBV28 with TRBJ1-4; D not certain. The CDR3 runs 13 residues. Germline CDR1 is MDHEN and CDR2 is SYDVKM.

This clonotype was seen more than once but under ten times. CDR3 sequence reads: CASSLLVTRTDTQYF. In nucleotides, the CDR3 is TGTGCCAGCAGCCTCCTGGTGACCCGCACAGATACGCAGTATTTT. This chain links TRBV7-8 with TRBJ2-3; D unresolved. V lost 5 bases, J lost 1 base, and 13 bases lay in between. The CDR3 sequence is 15 residues long. The V gene's germline CDR1 is SGHVS and CDR2 FQNEAQ.

The chain links TRBV4-2 to TRBJ1-2; D might be TRBD1 (6 bases). Trimming took off 0 bases at V and 2 bases at J, with 13 bases between the two ends. Per the germline V gene, CDR1 is LGHNA and CDR2 is YNFKEQ. This CDR3 spans 16 amino acids. The DNA of the CDR3 is TGTGCCAGCAGCCAAGATCCTGGACAGACAAACTATGGCTACACCTTC. It codes for CASSQDPGQTNYGYTF.

This clonotype turned up a few times. The rearrangement uses TRBV7-2 and TRBJ2-4, with 7 bases identical to TRBD1. The ends lost 5 bases at V and 8 bases at J; junction bases unmatched: 9. The CDR3 is 14 residues long. CDR1 and CDR2 (germline): SGHTA, FQGNSA. This CDR3 is CASSADRASDIQYF. CDR3 bases: TGTGCCAGCAGCGCCGACAGGGCGTCGGACATTCAGTACTTC. Supplemented by reference TRBV7-2 and TRBJ2-4, the full variable domain reads GAGVSQSPSNKVTEKGKDVELRCDPISGHTALYWYRQSLGQGLEFLIYFQGNSAPDKSGLPSDRFSAERTGGSVSTLTIQRTQQEDSAVYLCASSADRASDIQYFGAGTRLSVL.

The V call is TRBV7-2, the J call TRBJ2-3, with 10 bases that match TRBD2. Germline V gene sequence: CDR1 SGHTA, CDR2 FQGNSA. J lost 3 bases, V lost 5 bases, and 17 bases had no gene match. CDR3 size: 19 residues. In DNA form, the CDR3 reads TGTGCCAGCAGCGCCACGACCTACGGGATAGCGGGGGGTACAGATACGCAGTATTTT. This codes for CASSATTYGIAGGTDTQYF.

Only a few counts were recorded for this clonotype. The chain carries TRBV5-6 and TRBJ2-3; either TRBD1 or TRBD2 may fit D (6 bases each). Germline loops: CDR1 SGHDT, CDR2 YYEEEE. V was shortened by 2 bases and J by 5 bases, with 12 bases between the two germline ends. The CDR3 consists of 14 residues. CDR3 in DNA: TGTGCCAGCAGCTTAGGGGGGAAGGAAGATACGCAGTATTTT. This encodes CASSLGGKEDTQYF. The entire variable domain, with the rest obtained from reference TRBV5-6 and TRBJ2-3, is as follows: DAGVTQSPTHLIKTRGQQVTLRCSPKSGHDTVSWYQQALGQGPQFIFQYYEEEERQRGNFPDRFSGHQFPNYSSELNVNALLLGDSALYLCASSLGGKEDTQYFGPGTRLTVL.

The rearrangement links TRBV10-3 to TRBJ2-7; TRBD1 aligns across 9 bases. This CDR3 spans 14 amino acids. The germline V gene encodes CDR1 ENHRY and CDR2 SYGVKD. Trimming cost V 6 bases and J 7 bases; bases outside gene matches: 10. Here the CDR3 DNA reads TGTGCCATCAGCCCCGAACAGGGGGCGCATGAGCAGTACTTC. Translated: CAISPEQGAHEQYF.

This clonotype has just a few counts. This chain connects TRBV6-2 or TRBV6-3 to TRBJ2-3; possibly TRBD1 for D (6 bases). V lost 6 bases to trimming and J lost 2 bases, with 21 bases between them. CDR1 MNHEY and CDR2 SVGEGT come from the germline V gene. This CDR3 region has 17 residues. CDR3 protein: CASRPSIDRSPTDTQYF. The CDR3, as DNA: TGTGCCAGCAGACCCTCAATCGACAGGAGCCCCACAGATACGCAGTATTTT.